This paragraph reports one TCR beta chain. The germline gives CDR1 SGHDT, CDR2 YYEEEE. The CDR3 is 13 amino acids. Trimming cost V 4 bases and J 4 bases; bases outside gene matches: 2. The data derive from a study of blood T cell repertoires in COVID-19. Looking at the study overall: The origin of the acute and convalescent COVID-19 samples was the United States, Italy and Spain.

What the recovered Cohort 3 donors had was two negative PCRs, clearance, or symptom resolution. Sequencing used immunoSEQ multiplex PCR; TCRdb keeps in-frame clones, though not all of them. The profile covers around 290,000 clones, with roughly nine tenths appearing a single time and less than 2% taken by the ten largest. This clonotype originated in a woman in her thirties or forties who had recovered from COVID-19. The sample taken for sequencing was PBMCs or T cells enriched from blood (not recorded which). The rearrangement joins TRBV5-6 to TRBJ1-1, with TRBD1 matching over 9 bases. The CDR3 here is CASSGQGFTEAFF. The CDR3, as DNA: TGTGCCAGCAGCGGACAGGGGTTCACTGAAGCTTTCTTT.